This T cell receptor (beta chain) was found in a study of blood T cell repertoires in COVID-19. Study as a whole: Donors in the United States, Italy and Spain gave samples during acute or convalescent COVID-19. In each case, the material was cDNA or gDNA derived from T cells, B-cell-depleted T cells, or PBMCs.

Details on this clone: Other DNA sequences in this specimen translate into the identical CDR3.

Original handling: Amplification of reference gene primers was used by the study to estimate nucleated cell counts. Some clones are missing from TCRdb's copy, which holds only in-frame ones; the method was immunoSEQ multiplex PCR. V and J calls and clone size are as listed in that table; D and trimming were resolved from the DNA. The sample holds about 260,000 clones, 75% to 90% seen once. Sequenced: peripheral blood. The TCR comes from a woman in her thirties or forties who had recovered from COVID-19.

The CDR3, as DNA: TGTGCCAGCAGCGTACAGTTCACAGATACGCAGTATTTT. Translated: CASSVQFTDTQYF. The rearrangement uses TRBV9 and TRBJ2-3; D call uncertain. This CDR3 region has 13 residues. Trimming stripped 1 base from V and 2 bases from J, with 5 bases between. Germline values: CDR1 SGDLS, CDR2 YYNGEE.